The 16 T cell receptor beta chains reported below all come from one sample, sequenced in a study of T cell repertoires in cytomegalovirus infection. TCRdb ran MiXCR on the reads and lists one entry per CDR3 protein. The sample carries roughly 300,000 distinct CDR3 sequences, about 25% recorded once. Sequenced material: PBMCs. These receptors all come from a human donor in good health (CMV status not recorded). Some clones in this sample may be carry-over from other donors' samples.

V and J are TRBV20-1 and TRBJ2-3, with D perhaps matching TRBD1 (5 bases). Trimming stripped 3 bases from V and 2 bases from J, with 9 bases between. CDR1 and CDR2 (germline): DFQATT, SNEGSKA (reference sequence). This CDR3 region has 13 residues. The CDR3 here is CSASWTSTDTQYF. The CDR3 DNA is TGCAGTGCTAGCTGGACATCCACAGATACGCAGTATTTT.

The chain couples TRBV25-1 to TRBJ2-1; 11 bases agree with TRBD2. CDR1 is MGHDK, CDR2 SYGVNS, per germline. The CDR3 sequence is 16 residues long. V lost 1 base and J lost 8; bases outside the gene matches: 7. The chain's CDR3 is CASSEFAVAGGYEQFF. The DNA of the CDR3 is TGTGCCAGCAGTGAATTCGCAGTAGCGGGAGGGTATGAGCAGTTCTTC.

The rearrangement joins TRBV29-1 to TRBJ2-1; 7 bases agree with TRBD1. Unmatched junction bases numbered 6, after V lost 3 bases and J lost 1 base. The CDR3 is 15 residues long. Per germline, CDR1 SQVTM and CDR2 ANQGSEA. The CDR3 nucleotides read TGCAGCGTTGACGGGACAGAGCCTTCCTACAATGAGCAGTTCTTC. Translation gives CSVDGTEPSYNEQFF.

A note on this clonotype: A much larger clone lies a single base off, so this may be a read error. The rearrangement uses TRBV7-2 and TRBJ1-2; D ambiguous. The CDR3 loop spans 14 amino acids. Trimming removed 5 bases at V and 6 bases at J, with 16 bases between. In germline, CDR1 is SGHTA, CDR2 FQGNSA. The CDR3 reads CASSLYPVKDGYTF. The CDR3 DNA follows: TGTGCCAGCAGCCTATACCCGGTGAAGGATGGCTACACCTTC.

The table lists this clonotype with many counts. This chain joins TRBV28 and TRBJ1-6, with 12 bases identical to TRBD1. J was trimmed by 7 bases and V by 7 bases; bases with no gene match: 14. Germline CDR1 and CDR2: MDHEN and SYDVKM. The CDR3 length is 18 residues. The CDR3 sequence: CASNAGGQGAFENSPLHF. The CDR3 DNA follows: TGTGCCAGCAATGCTGGGGGACAGGGGGCCTTTGAGAATTCACCCCTCCACTTT. Complete variable domain (other parts from reference TRBV28 and TRBJ1-6): DVKVTQSSRYLVKRTGEKVFLECVQDMDHENMFWYRQDPGLGLRLIYFSYDVKMKEKGDIPEGYSVSREKKERFSLILESASTNQTSMYLCASNAGGQGAFENSPLHFGNGTRLTVT.

V usage is TRBV7-9 and J usage is TRBJ1-1; maybe TRBD1 (6 bases). CDR1 and CDR2 from the germline V gene are SEHNR and FQNEAQ (reference sequence). The CDR3 consists of 17 residues. V dropped 3 bases and J dropped 1 base, with 18 bases sitting between them. The CDR3 region has the DNA TGTGCCAGCAGCTTTAGGGCCCCGCGGGGGGCGAACACTGAAGCTTTCTTT. Translating gives CASSFRAPRGANTEAFF.

This clonotype appeared many times. The chain combines TRBV7-9 with TRBJ2-5, with unresolved D. Germline lookup yields CDR1 SEHNR and CDR2 FQNEAQ (reference sequence). V lost 5 bases and J 0 bases, leaving 10 bases between the germline ends. The CDR3 is 14 amino acids. The DNA of the CDR3 is TGTGCCAGCAGCGCGAACGCGTACCAAGAGACCCAGTACTTC. Amino acids: CASSANAYQETQYF.

This clonotype was found many times. The chain joins TRBV2 to TRBJ2-1; 8 positions agree with TRBD2. This CDR3 region has 13 residues. The germline V gene has CDR1 SNHLY and CDR2 FYNNEI. V lost 7 bases, J lost 6 bases, and 5 bases stayed unmatched. CDR3: CASISGTSNEQFF. The CDR3 nucleotides read TGTGCCAGCATCTCCGGGACTAGCAATGAGCAGTTCTTC.

This clonotype was observed a few times. J is TRBJ1-5 and V is TRBV6-2 or TRBV6-3; 7 bases align to TRBD1. From germline, CDR1 is MNHEY and CDR2 SVGEGT. The V and J ends lost 7 bases and 2 bases, in that order; junction bases with no gene match: 8. The CDR3 is made up of 15 amino acids. DNA for the CDR3: TGTGCCAGCAAGGACAGGCGCGGCGGCAATCAGCCCCAGCATTTT. Encoded protein: CASKDRRGGNQPQHF.

Only a few counts were recorded for this clonotype. The chain uses TRBV10-3 and TRBJ1-2; unclear D gene. The CDR3 loop spans 15 amino acids. Germline-derived CDR1 and CDR2 are ENHRY and SYGVKD. Trimming removed 3 bases from V and 7 bases from J, with 18 bases in between. The CDR3: CAISDPTGGPGGYTF. CDR3 in DNA: TGTGCCATCAGTGACCCAACGGGAGGGCCGGGTGGCTACACCTTC.

This clonotype showed up just a few times. This chain joins TRBV29-1 and TRBJ2-1, with 7 bases lining up with TRBD1. There are 13 residues in the CDR3. V shed 4 bases, J shed 10 bases, and the junction held 10 bases outside the gene matches. Germline V gene lookup returns CDR1 SQVTM and CDR2 ANQGSEA. CDR3 sequence: CSVGPPGTEEQFF. In nucleotides, the CDR3 is TGCAGCGTTGGCCCGCCCGGGACAGAAGAGCAGTTCTTC.

This chain joins TRBV6-6 and TRBJ2-1; the match to TRBD2 covers 12 bases. Germline V gene sequence: CDR1 MNHNY, CDR2 SVGAGI (reference sequence). This CDR3 spans 16 amino acids. Germline trimming cut 6 bases from V and 0 bases from J; bases unmatched to any gene: 3. The CDR3 coding sequence is TGTGCCAGCAGGACTAGCGGGGGAGTCTCCTACAATGAGCAGTTCTTC. This encodes CASRTSGGVSYNEQFF.

Many counts were recorded for this clonotype. The chain is built from TRBV7-2 and TRBJ2-3; the match to TRBD2 covers 14 bases. Germline V CDR1 and CDR2: SGHTA, FQGNSA. CDR3 size: 18 residues. V gave up 5 bases and J gave up 2 bases; unmatched junction bases: 9. The DNA for the CDR3 is TGTGCCAGCAGCCCCAGACTAGCGGGAGGGCCAGTCACAGATACGCAGTATTTT. Its protein product is CASSPRLAGGPVTDTQYF.

This clonotype was detected only a few times. This rearrangement joins TRBV12-3 or TRBV12-4 to TRBJ2-2, with TRBD2 identical over 9 bases. J gave up 2 bases and V 5 bases, and 3 bases lay outside the gene matches. CDR3 size: 15 residues. The CDR3 bases are TGTGCCAGCAGTGGACTAGCGATAAACACCGGGGAGCTGTTTTTT. Translation: CASSGLAINTGELFF.

This clonotype was found many times. The chain links TRBV7-2 to TRBJ2-7; 7 bases match TRBD1. Germline loops: CDR1 SGHTA, CDR2 FQGNSA. This CDR3 comprises 14 residues. V shed 6 bases, J shed 0 bases, and the junction held 5 bases outside the gene matches. CDR3 nucleotides: TGTGCCAGCAGTCCTGACAGGGCCTCCTACGAGCAGTACTTC. Translation gives CASSPDRASYEQYF.

This clonotype showed up many times. The rearrangement joins TRBV4-1 to TRBJ2-2; possibly TRBD2 for D (5 bases). Germline values: CDR1 MGHRA, CDR2 YSYEKL. Between the trimmed V and J ends, which lost 3 bases and 7 bases, there was a span of 12 bases. This CDR3 is 14 amino acids long. CDR3 sequence reads: CASSHGLDNGELFF. The DNA for the CDR3 is TGCGCCAGCAGCCACGGACTGGATAACGGGGAGCTGTTTTTT.